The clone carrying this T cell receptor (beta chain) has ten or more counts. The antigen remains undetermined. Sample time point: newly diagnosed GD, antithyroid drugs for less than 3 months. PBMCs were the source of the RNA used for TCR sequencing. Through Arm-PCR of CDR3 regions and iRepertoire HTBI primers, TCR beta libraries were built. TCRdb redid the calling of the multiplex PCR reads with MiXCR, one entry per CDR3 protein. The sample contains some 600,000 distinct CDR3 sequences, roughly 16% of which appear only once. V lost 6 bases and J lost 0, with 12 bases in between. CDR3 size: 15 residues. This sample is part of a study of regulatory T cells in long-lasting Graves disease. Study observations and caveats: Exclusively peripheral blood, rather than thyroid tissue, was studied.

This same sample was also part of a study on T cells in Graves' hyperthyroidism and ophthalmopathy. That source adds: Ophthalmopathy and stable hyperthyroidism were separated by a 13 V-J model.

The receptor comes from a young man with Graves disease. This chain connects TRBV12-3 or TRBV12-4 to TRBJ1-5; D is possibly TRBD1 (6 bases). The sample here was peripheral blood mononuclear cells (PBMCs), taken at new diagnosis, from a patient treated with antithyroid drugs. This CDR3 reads CASRGRTDSNQPQHF. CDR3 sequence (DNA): TGTGCCAGCAGAGGCAGGACAGATAGCAATCAGCCCCAGCATTTT.